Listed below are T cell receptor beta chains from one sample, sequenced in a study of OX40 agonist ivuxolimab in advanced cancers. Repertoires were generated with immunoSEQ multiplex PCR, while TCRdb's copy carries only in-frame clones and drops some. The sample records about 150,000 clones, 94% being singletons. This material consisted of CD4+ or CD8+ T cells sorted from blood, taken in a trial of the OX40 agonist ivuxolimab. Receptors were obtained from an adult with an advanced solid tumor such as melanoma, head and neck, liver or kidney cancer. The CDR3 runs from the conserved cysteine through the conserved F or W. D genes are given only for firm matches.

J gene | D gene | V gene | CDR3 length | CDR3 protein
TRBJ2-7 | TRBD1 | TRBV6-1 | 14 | CASSPGQGSYEQYF
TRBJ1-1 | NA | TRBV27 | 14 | CASSLRDAGTEAFF
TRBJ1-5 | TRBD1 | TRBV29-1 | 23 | CSVCRTGGCSGKCSTYGNQPQHF
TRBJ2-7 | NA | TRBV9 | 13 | CASSVRQASEQYF
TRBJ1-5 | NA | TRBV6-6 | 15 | CATTGSGYGNQPQHF
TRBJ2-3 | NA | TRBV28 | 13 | CASRKPYTDTQYF
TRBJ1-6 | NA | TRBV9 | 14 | CASSVDRRNSPLHF
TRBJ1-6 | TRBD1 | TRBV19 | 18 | CASSLGTGAQIYNSPLHF
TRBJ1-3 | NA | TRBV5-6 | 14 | CASTLDLFGNTIYF
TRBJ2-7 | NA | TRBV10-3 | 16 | CAISESGQDLLDEQYF
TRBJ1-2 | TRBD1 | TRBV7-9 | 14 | CASSFPTGGNGYTF
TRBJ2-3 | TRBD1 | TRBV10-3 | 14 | CAIRADRGTDTQYF
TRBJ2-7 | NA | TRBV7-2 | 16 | CASSPRPGPSSYEQYF
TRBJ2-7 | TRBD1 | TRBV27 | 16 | CASSSRGQGLAYEQYF
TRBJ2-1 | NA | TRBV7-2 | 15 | CASTPGGGGNNEQFF
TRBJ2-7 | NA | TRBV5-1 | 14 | CASSASTAVYEQYF
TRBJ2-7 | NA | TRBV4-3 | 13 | CASSQAVAYEQYF
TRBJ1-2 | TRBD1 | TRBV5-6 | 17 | CASTPIGQVPLGYGYTF
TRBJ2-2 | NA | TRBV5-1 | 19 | CASTRGGYRGQDTPGELFF
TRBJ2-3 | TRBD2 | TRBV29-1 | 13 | CSVGGRAQEAQYF
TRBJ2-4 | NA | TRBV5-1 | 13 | CASSLGTENIQYF
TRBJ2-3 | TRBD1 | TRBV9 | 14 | CASSVGQVTDTQYF
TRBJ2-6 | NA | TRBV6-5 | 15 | CASRQGGSGANVLTF
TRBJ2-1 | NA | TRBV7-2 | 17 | CASSLARTLSSYNEQFF
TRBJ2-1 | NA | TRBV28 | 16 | CASRSTIGLGVFEQFF
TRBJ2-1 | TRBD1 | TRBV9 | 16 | CASSNTGTGLYNEQFF
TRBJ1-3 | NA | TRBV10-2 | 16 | CASSESKGFGGNTIYF
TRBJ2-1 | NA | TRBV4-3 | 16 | CASSLYGGASYNEQFF